This is a list of T cell receptor beta chains from one sample in a study of blood T cell repertoires in COVID-19. Using immunoSEQ multiplex PCR, the repertoire was profiled, and TCRdb retains in-frame clones only, with some absent. The sample carries roughly 440,000 clones, approximately 90% recorded once. Sequenced: peripheral blood. The receptor set was obtained from a woman aged 50 to 60 with COVID-19, enrolled during active disease. The conserved cysteine and the conserved F or W are not part of the CDR3 here.

>TRBV11-2|TRBJ1-1
ASSPSGGYTEAF
>TRBV3-1/TRBV3-2|TRBJ2-1
ASSQGLAGGIDEQF
>TRBV7-2|TRBJ2-1
ASSSSPGLSQF
>TRBV27|TRBJ1-6
ASSSAGGRLYNSPLH
>TRBV19|TRBJ1-4
ASSELGTENEKLF
>TRBV9|TRBJ1-6
ASSVGTSYNSPLH
>TRBV2|TRBJ1-2
ASSDGEFGYT
>TRBV29-1|TRBJ1-2
SVGPGGHYGYT
>TRBV7-2|TRBJ2-7
ASSYARGPYEQY
>TRBV7-2|TRBJ1-1
ASSPILGSGEAF
>TRBV7-6|TRBJ1-2
ASSSDPTGVYGYT
>TRBV7-2|TRBJ1-3
ASSLADSIYSGNTIY
>TRBV5-1|TRBJ2-3
ASSRGSPGDTQY
>TRBV27|TRBJ2-7
ASSLMAGAYEQY
>TRBV11-2|TRBJ1-6
ASSFSDYNSPLH
>TRBV4-2|TRBJ1-1
ASSQEGTDSPEAF
>TRBV7-9|TRBJ1-2
ASSLGQGSPYT
>TRBV7-9|TRBJ1-1
ASSLAPNTEAF
>TRBV5-1|TRBJ2-1
ASSSQVGGSYNEQF
>TRBV21-1|TRBJ1-3
ASSQNRMDRGGGNTIY
>TRBV30|TRBJ1-2
AWSDGTYPSYGYT
>TRBV2|TRBJ2-1
ASSESRSYNEQF